A single TCR beta chain is shown here with its context. The target antigen is unknown. This CDR3 comprises 15 residues. V was shortened by 4 bases and J by 6 bases, with 14 bases between the two germline ends. Germline V gives CDR1 SGHRS, CDR2 YFSETQ. TCRdb keeps only in-frame clones here, not all; method: immunoSEQ multiplex PCR. The sample has about 74,000 clones, 80% to 85% seen once. This sample is part of a study of OX40 agonist ivuxolimab in advanced cancers. The overall study: A male proportion of 82.7% was recorded, with mean age 60 years and range about 20 to 85.

Study-wide findings and caveats: At doses 0.1 to 3.0 mg/kg, CD4+ and CD8+ clones expanded.

The receptor comes from an adult with an advanced solid tumor such as melanoma, head and neck, liver or kidney cancer. Sequenced material: CD4+ or CD8+ T cells sorted from blood, taken in a trial of the OX40 agonist ivuxolimab. The chain is built from TRBV5-1 and TRBJ1-6, with no clear D. CDR3 region: CASSPAAVLNSPLHF. In DNA form, the CDR3 reads TGCGCCAGCAGCCCCGCAGCCGTTCTTAATTCACCCCTCCACTTT. Based on the CDR3 plus reference TRBV5-1 and TRBJ1-6, the full variable domain is KAGVTQTPRYLIKTRGQQVTLSCSPISGHRSVSWYQQTPGQGLQFLFEYFSETQRNKGNFPGRFSGRQFSNSRSEMNVSTLELGDSALYLCASSPAAVLNSPLHFGNGTRLTVT.